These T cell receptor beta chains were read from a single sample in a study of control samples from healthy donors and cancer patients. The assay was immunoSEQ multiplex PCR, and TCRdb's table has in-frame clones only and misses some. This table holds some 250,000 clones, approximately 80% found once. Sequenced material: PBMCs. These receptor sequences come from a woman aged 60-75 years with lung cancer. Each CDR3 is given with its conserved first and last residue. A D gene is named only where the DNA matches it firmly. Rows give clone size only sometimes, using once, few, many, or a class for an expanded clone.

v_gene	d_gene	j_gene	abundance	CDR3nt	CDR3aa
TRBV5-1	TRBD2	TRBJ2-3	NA	TGCGCCAGCAGCCGGACTAGCGGGAGGGCGGATACGCAGTATTTT	CASSRTSGRADTQYF
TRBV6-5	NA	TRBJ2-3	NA	TGTGCCACCGGGGCAGATACGCAGTATTTT	CATGADTQYF
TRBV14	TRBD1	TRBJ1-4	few	TGTGCCAGCAGCCTCACGGCGGGGACAGGTGAAAAACTGTTTTTT	CASSLTAGTGEKLFF
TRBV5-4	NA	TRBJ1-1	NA	TGTGCCAGCAGCTTGGAACAGACGAACACTGAAGCTTTCTTT	CASSLEQTNTEAFF
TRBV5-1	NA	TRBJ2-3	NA	TGCGCCAGCAGCGATAGCGGAGCAACAGATACGCAGTATTTT	CASSDSGATDTQYF
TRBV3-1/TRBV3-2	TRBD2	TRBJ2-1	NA	TGTGCCAGCAGCCAAGCATGGGGGAGGGCAGCCTACAATGAGCAGTTCTTC	CASSQAWGRAAYNEQFF
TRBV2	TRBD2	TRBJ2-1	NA	TGTGCCAGCAGATCCGGGACTAGAGGGTCTGAGCAGTTCTTC	CASRSGTRGSEQFF
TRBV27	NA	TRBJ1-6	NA	TGTGCCAGCCGGGACGCCTTTAATTCACCCCTCCACTTT	CASRDAFNSPLHF
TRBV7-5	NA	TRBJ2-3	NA	TGTGCCAGAAGCTTAGGGAATGGCGATACGCAGTATTTT	CARSLGNGDTQYF
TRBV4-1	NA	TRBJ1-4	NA	TGCGCCAGCAGCCAAGTGATCGCGCCGGGGGAAAAACTGTTTTTT	CASSQVIAPGEKLFF
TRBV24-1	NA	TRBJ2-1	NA	TGTGCCACCAGTGATTACCACAGGGGGGGTGAGCAGTTCTTC	CATSDYHRGGEQFF
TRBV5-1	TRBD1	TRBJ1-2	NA	TGCGCCAGCAGCCCCCTGGCCGGGACAGGTGATGGCTACACCTTC	CASSPLAGTGDGYTF
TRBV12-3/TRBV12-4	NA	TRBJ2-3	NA	TGTGCCAGCAGTTTAGTGGGCGATACGCAGTATTTT	CASSLVGDTQYF
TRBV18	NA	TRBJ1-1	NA	TGTGCCAGCTCACCAGAGATGAACACTGAAGCTTTCTTT	CASSPEMNTEAFF
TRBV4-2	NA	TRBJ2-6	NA	TGTGCCAGCAGCCAAGCTCTTAGGGGGGCCAACGTCCTGACTTTC	CASSQALRGANVLTF
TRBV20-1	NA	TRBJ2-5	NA	TGCAGTGCTAGAGATGAGACCCAGTACTTC	CSARDETQYF
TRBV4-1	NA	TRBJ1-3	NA	TGCGCCAGCAGCCAGAGCAGGGGTGCTGGAAACACCATATATTTT	CASSQSRGAGNTIYF
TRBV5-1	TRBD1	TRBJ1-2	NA	TGCGCCAGCAGCTTGATGGGACAGGGGGCGGGAGGCTACATCTTC	CASSLMGQGAGGYIF
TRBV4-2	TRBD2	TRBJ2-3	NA	TGTGCCAGCAGCCCTTCGACTAGCAGATCCACAGATACGCAGTATTTT	CASSPSTSRSTDTQYF
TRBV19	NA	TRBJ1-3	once	TGTGCCAGTAGTAGCGGCTCTGGAAACACCATATATTTT	CASSSGSGNTIYF
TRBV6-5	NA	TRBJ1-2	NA	TGTGCCAGCAGTTCGTGGGGCATCTATGGCTACACCTTC	CASSSWGIYGYTF
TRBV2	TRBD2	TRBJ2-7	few	TGTGCCAGCAGTGTGCAGCGGGGGAACTACGAGCAGTACTTC	CASSVQRGNYEQYF
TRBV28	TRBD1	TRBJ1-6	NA	TGTGCCAGCAGTTTAGTAGGACAGGGGCTACTCTATAATTCACCCCTCCACTTT	CASSLVGQGLLYNSPLHF
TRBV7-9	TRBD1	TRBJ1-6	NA	TGTGCCAGCAGCTTAGGGAACAGGGGTAATTCACCCCTCCACTTT	CASSLGNRGNSPLHF
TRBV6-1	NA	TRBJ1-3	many	TGTGCCAGCAGTGAAGCGAGTGGGAACACCATATATTTT	CASSEASGNTIYF
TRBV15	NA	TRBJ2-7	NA	TGTGCCACCAGCATACAGGGTGCCTACGAGCAGTACTTC	CATSIQGAYEQYF
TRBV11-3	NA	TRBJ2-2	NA	TGTGCCAGCAGCTTTGCTGGGGAGCTGTTTTTT	CASSFAGELFF
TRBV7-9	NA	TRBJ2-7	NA	TGTGCCAGCAGCTTAGCTTGGGAGCTCGAGCAGTACTTC	CASSLAWELEQYF
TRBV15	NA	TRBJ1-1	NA	TGTGCCACCAGCAGAGATCTTGAGGGGATATGGACTGAAGCTTTCTTT	CATSRDLEGIWTEAFF
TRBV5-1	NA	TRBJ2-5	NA	TGCGCCAGCAGCTTGCTAGAGACCCAGTACTTC	CASSLLETQYF
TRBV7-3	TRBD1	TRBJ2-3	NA	TGTGCCAGCAGCTCACAGGGGGCCGGAGATACGCAGTATTTT	CASSSQGAGDTQYF
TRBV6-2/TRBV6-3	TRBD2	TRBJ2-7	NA	TGTGCCAGCAGTTACGAGCTAGCGGACTACGAGCAGTACTTC	CASSYELADYEQYF
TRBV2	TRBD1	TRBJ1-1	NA	TGTGCCAGCAACCAGGGACAGACTGAAGCTTTCTTT	CASNQGQTEAFF
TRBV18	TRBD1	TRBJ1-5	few	TGTGCCAGCTCGTACGGGACAGGCGGCCAGCCCCAGCATTTT	CASSYGTGGQPQHF
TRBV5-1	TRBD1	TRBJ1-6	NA	TGCGCCAGCAGCTTACGGACAGGGGGGAATTCACCCCTCCACTTT	CASSLRTGGNSPLHF